This entry describes one T cell receptor (beta chain). Sequencing was performed with immunoSEQ multiplex PCR; in TCRdb, only in-frame clones are kept and a portion is missing. The table has some 110,000 clones, roughly nine tenths seen once; the top ten hold roughly 6%. The data originate from a study of blood T cell repertoires in COVID-19. This CDR3 contains 17 residues. Germline V gene data show CDR1 as LGHNA and CDR2 as YSLEER. The trim removed 4 bases at V and 3 bases at J, leaving 10 bases unmatched. Sequencing input: peripheral blood. The chain employs TRBV4-3 and TRBJ2-2; 8 positions match TRBD2. This clonotype originated in a human donor in a cohort sampled during active COVID-19. The CDR3 is CASSRTSAGGDTGELFF. The CDR3, as DNA: TGCGCCAGCAGCCGAACTTCCGCGGGAGGAGACACCGGGGAGCTGTTTTTT.